This is a list of T cell receptor beta chains from one sample in a study of spatial heterogeneity in lung cancer. One entry per CDR3 protein, called by TCRdb with MiXCR from the 5' RACE reads. The sample has around 110,000 distinct CDR3 sequences; 9.5% to 15% are singletons. The sample in question was PBMCs, obtained at follow-up. Source of these receptors: a male donor with early-stage non-small cell lung cancer. CDR3s include the opening cysteine and the closing phenylalanine or tryptophan. The D gene is left open where the match is weak. Size is stated for part of the rows, as once, few or many counts, or as a class when the clone is expanded.

j_call d_call clone_size v_call cdr3_aa cdr3_nt
TRBJ1-2 TRBD1 few TRBV3-1 CASSQEGPGGAGNYGYTF TGTGCCAGCAGCCAAGAGGGGCCAGGGGGCGCAGGGAACTATGGCTACACCTTC
TRBJ2-1 TRBD2 many TRBV19 CASRNPPSGGNYNEQFF TGTGCCAGTAGGAATCCCCCTAGCGGGGGGAACTACAATGAGCAGTTCTTC
TRBJ1-6 - - TRBV15 CATSGQEGQGNSPLHF TGTGCCACCAGCGGCCAAGAGGGGCAGGGTAATTCACCCCTCCACTTT
TRBJ1-2 - few TRBV2 CASHPAAMAGGYTF TGTGCCAGCCACCCCGCAGCCATGGCTGGTGGCTACACCTTC
TRBJ2-5 TRBD1 - TRBV7-2 CASSLARNRGKTQYF TGTGCCAGCAGCTTAGCGAGGAACAGGGGAAAGACCCAGTACTTC
TRBJ2-5 - few TRBV29-1 CSVERQDHQETQYF TGCAGCGTTGAACGGCAGGACCACCAAGAGACCCAGTACTTC
TRBJ2-5 TRBD2 - TRBV12-3/TRBV12-4 CASSLIAGEQETQYF TGTGCCAGCAGTTTAATAGCGGGGGAGCAAGAGACCCAGTACTTC
TRBJ2-4 TRBD1 - TRBV5-5 CASRPGQGLAKNIQYF TGTGCCAGCAGACCGGGACAGGGCTTAGCCAAAAACATTCAGTACTTC
TRBJ2-2 - - TRBV5-4 CASSLQGRKAGELFF TGTGCCAGCAGCTTGCAGGGACGAAAGGCCGGGGAGCTGTTTTTT
TRBJ1-1 TRBD1 many TRBV27 CASSSTGAEAFF TGTGCCAGCAGTTCCACAGGGGCTGAAGCTTTCTTT
TRBJ1-1 - - TRBV6-5 CASSEGLTNTEAFF TGTGCCAGCAGTGAGGGACTGACGAACACTGAAGCTTTCTTT
TRBJ1-6 - few TRBV5-4 CASSSGVSYNSPLHF TGTGCCAGCAGCTCTGGCGTCTCCTATAATTCACCCCTCCACTTT
TRBJ1-2 - many TRBV27 CASSFGGAGSDGYTF TGTGCCAGCAGTTTTGGGGGCGCCGGCTCCGATGGCTACACCTTC
TRBJ2-6 TRBD2 few TRBV5-1 CASSRQSGGLSGANVLTF TGCGCCAGCAGCCGCCAGTCGGGAGGTTTGTCTGGGGCCAACGTCCTGACTTTC
TRBJ2-1 - - TRBV28 CASSTRGTSSYNEQFF TGTGCCAGCAGCACCCGGGGGACCAGCTCCTACAATGAGCAGTTCTTC
TRBJ2-1 - few TRBV7-9 CASSLTLDEQFF TGTGCCAGCAGCTTGACTTTGGATGAGCAGTTCTTC
TRBJ2-1 TRBD2 - TRBV5-4 CASSLGGLADFYNEQFF TGTGCCAGCAGCTTGGGGGGACTAGCGGACTTCTACAATGAGCAGTTCTTC
TRBJ2-3 TRBD1 - TRBV20-1 CSAEGGGYSTDTQYF TGCAGTGCGGAAGGGGGCGGATATAGCACAGATACGCAGTATTTT
TRBJ1-5 TRBD1 few TRBV28 CASSGQVSNQPQHF TGTGCCAGCAGTGGACAGGTTAGCAATCAGCCCCAGCATTTT
TRBJ2-7 TRBD1 few TRBV5-6 CASSHWTGLYEQYF TGTGCCAGCAGCCATTGGACAGGTCTCTACGAGCAGTACTTC
TRBJ2-7 - - TRBV4-2 CASSQDTTASYEQYF TGTGCCAGCAGCCAAGATACAACTGCCTCCTACGAGCAGTACTTC
TRBJ1-1 - many TRBV12-3/TRBV12-4 CASSFDRNTEAFF TGCGCCAGCAGCTTTGACAGGAACACTGAAGCTTTCTTT
TRBJ2-5 TRBD1 - TRBV28 CASSSGQPNSETQYF TGTGCCAGCAGTTCGGGACAGCCAAATTCGGAGACCCAGTACTTC
TRBJ2-1 - many TRBV11-2 CASSLGKGTDLFNEQFF TGTGCCAGCAGCTTAGGAAAGGGGACGGATCTTTTCAATGAGCAGTTCTTC
TRBJ2-7 - - TRBV25-1 CASSGGYEQYF TGTGCCAGCAGTGGGGGCTACGAGCAGTACTTC
TRBJ1-6 - - TRBV28 CASSRDSSSPLHF TGTGCCAGCAGTCGGGATAGCAGTTCCCCCCTCCACTTT
TRBJ1-2 TRBD1 few TRBV5-4 CASSTGQGDYGYTF TGTGCCAGCAGCACCGGACAGGGTGACTATGGCTACACCTTC
TRBJ2-7 - few TRBV7-6 CASSLEAPRDKFYEQYF TGTGCCAGCAGCTTAGAGGCGCCCCGGGACAAGTTCTACGAGCAGTACTTC
TRBJ2-3 - few TRBV7-3 CASSLDLGTQYF TGTGCCAGCAGCTTAGATCTGGGTACGCAGTATTTT
TRBJ1-5 - many TRBV7-9 CASSLARDSNQPQHF TGTGCCAGCAGCTTAGCCCGGGACAGCAATCAGCCCCAGCATTTT
TRBJ1-2 - many TRBV12-3/TRBV12-4 CASRSGGGGYTF TGTGCCAGCCGAAGTGGGGGCGGCGGCTACACCTTC
TRBJ2-5 TRBD2 once TRBV20-1 CSAPPAGLAEETQYF TGCAGTGCTCCCCCGGCGGGACTAGCCGAGGAGACCCAGTACTTC
TRBJ2-3 TRBD2 few TRBV2 CASSEGTSGNTDTQYF TGTGCCAGCAGTGAAGGGACTAGCGGGAACACAGATACGCAGTATTTT
TRBJ1-1 - few TRBV7-2 CASSLTHFTEAFF TGTGCCAGCAGCTTAACCCATTTTACTGAAGCTTTCTTT
TRBJ2-1 - few TRBV5-1 CASSVGNRHEQFF TGCGCCAGCAGCGTGGGGAATAGACATGAGCAGTTCTTC
TRBJ2-7 - few TRBV7-9 CASSFYDGTYEQYF TGTGCCAGCAGCTTTTATGACGGCACCTACGAGCAGTACTTC
TRBJ2-1 TRBD2 many TRBV28 CASSPTGTSGTFEQFF TGTGCCAGCAGTCCTACCGGGACTAGCGGAACGTTTGAGCAGTTCTTC
TRBJ2-1 - few TRBV10-3 CAISGGGQSSYNEQFF TGTGCCATCAGCGGTGGCGGACAGAGCTCCTACAATGAGCAGTTCTTC
TRBJ2-3 TRBD2 - TRBV6-5 CASSFTGTSAGDTQYF TGTGCCAGCAGTTTCACCGGGACTAGCGCAGGAGATACGCAGTATTTT
TRBJ2-1 - few TRBV3-1 CASSQVGEQFF TGTGCCAGCAGCCAAGTCGGTGAGCAGTTCTTC
TRBJ1-3 - - TRBV7-6 CASSLGSSVTSGNTIYF TGTGCCAGCAGCTTAGGAAGCTCGGTAACATCTGGAAACACCATATATTTT
TRBJ2-6 - many TRBV27 CASSLGSGANVLTF TGTGCCAGCAGTTTAGGTTCTGGGGCCAACGTCCTGACTTTC
TRBJ2-2 - few TRBV20-1 CSASSIWTANTGELFF TGCAGTGCTAGTAGTATTTGGACAGCGAACACCGGGGAGCTGTTTTTT
TRBJ1-2 TRBD1 - TRBV20-1 CSAREGQGTTNYGYTF TGCAGTGCTAGAGAGGGACAGGGGACTACTAACTATGGCTACACCTTC
TRBJ1-6 - few TRBV5-6 CASSLDWADSGSPLHF TGTGCCAGCAGCTTGGACTGGGCAGACTCTGGATCACCCCTCCACTTT
TRBJ2-6 - many TRBV5-6 CASSLKGGTGANVLTF TGTGCCAGCAGCTTGAAAGGGGGAACTGGGGCCAACGTCCTGACTTTC
TRBJ2-6 - many TRBV7-3 CASSFGYGANVLTF TGTGCCAGCAGCTTTGGCTATGGGGCCAACGTCCTGACTTTC
TRBJ1-1 - many TRBV28 CASRKGGGNTEAFF TGTGCCAGCAGAAAGGGGGGCGGGAACACTGAAGCTTTCTTT
TRBJ1-2 - - TRBV30 CAWNQAYGYTF TGTGCCTGGAATCAGGCCTATGGCTACACCTTC
TRBJ2-5 TRBD2 few TRBV11-2 CASSFGPGGAETQYF TGTGCCAGCAGCTTTGGACCCGGGGGGGCGGAGACCCAGTACTTC
TRBJ2-2 TRBD1 - TRBV12-3/TRBV12-4 CASRPRTGNTGELFF TGTGCCAGCAGACCTCGGACAGGCAACACCGGGGAGCTGTTTTTT
TRBJ2-5 TRBD1 - TRBV5-6 CASSSRGQGTQYF TGTGCCAGCAGCTCGAGGGGGCAAGGGACCCAGTACTTC
TRBJ1-1 TRBD1 few TRBV28 CASRTRDSPNTEAFF TGTGCCAGCAGGACGCGGGACAGCCCGAACACTGAAGCTTTCTTT
TRBJ1-6 - many TRBV9 CASSVEGQNSPLHF TGTGCCAGCAGCGTAGAGGGACAAAATTCACCCCTCCACTTT
TRBJ2-5 - - TRBV5-1 CASSLPQRETQYF TGCGCCAGCAGCTTGCCCCAGCGGGAGACCCAGTACTTC
TRBJ1-2 TRBD1 many TRBV5-1 CASSPDRVHGYTF TGCGCCAGCAGCCCGGACAGGGTCCATGGCTACACCTTC
TRBJ2-7 - many TRBV20-1 CSARDSGVSEQYF TGCAGTGCTAGAGATTCAGGGGTGAGCGAGCAGTACTTC